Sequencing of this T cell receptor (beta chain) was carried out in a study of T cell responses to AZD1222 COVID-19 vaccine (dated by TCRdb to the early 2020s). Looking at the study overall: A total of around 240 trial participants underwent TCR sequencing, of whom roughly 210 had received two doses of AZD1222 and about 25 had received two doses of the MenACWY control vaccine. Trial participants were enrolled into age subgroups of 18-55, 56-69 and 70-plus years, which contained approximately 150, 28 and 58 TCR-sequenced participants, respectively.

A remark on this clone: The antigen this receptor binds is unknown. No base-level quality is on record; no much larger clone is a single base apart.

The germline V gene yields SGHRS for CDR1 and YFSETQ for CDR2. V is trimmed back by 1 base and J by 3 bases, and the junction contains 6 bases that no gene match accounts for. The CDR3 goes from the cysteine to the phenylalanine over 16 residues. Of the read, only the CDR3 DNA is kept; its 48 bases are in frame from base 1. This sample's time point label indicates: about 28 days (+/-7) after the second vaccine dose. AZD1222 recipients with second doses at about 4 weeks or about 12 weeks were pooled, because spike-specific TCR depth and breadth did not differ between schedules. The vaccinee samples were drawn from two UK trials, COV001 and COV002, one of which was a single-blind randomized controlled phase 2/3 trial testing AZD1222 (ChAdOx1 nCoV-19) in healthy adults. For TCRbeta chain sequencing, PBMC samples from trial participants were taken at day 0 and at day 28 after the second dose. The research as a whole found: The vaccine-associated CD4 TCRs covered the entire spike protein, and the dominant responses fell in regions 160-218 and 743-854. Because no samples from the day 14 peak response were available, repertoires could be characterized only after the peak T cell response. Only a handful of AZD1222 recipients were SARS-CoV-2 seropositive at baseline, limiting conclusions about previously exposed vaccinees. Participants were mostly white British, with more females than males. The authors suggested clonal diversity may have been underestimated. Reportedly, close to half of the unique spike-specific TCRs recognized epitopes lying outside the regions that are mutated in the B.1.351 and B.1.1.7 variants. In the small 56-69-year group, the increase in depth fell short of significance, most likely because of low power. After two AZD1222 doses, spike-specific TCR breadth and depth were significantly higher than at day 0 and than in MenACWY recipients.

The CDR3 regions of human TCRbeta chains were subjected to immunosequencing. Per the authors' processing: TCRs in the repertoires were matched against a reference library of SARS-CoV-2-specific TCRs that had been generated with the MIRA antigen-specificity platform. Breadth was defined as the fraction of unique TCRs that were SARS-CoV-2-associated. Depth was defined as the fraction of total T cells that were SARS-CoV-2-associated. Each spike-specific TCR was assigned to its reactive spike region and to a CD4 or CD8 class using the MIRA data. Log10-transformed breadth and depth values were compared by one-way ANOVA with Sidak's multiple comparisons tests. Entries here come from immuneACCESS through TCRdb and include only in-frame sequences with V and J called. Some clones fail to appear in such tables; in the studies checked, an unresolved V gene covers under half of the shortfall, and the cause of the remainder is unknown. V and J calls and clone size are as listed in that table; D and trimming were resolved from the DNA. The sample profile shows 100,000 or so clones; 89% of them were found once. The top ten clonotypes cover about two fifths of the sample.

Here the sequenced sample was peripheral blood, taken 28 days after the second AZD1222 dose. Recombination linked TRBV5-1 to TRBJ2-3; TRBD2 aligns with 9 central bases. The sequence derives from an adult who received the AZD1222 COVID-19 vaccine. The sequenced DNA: TGCGCCAGCAGCTTGTGGGGTAGCGGGAGTACAGATACGCAGTATTTT. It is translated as CASSLWGSGSTDTQYF.